Here is one T cell receptor (beta chain) with its context. Its antigen target is currently unknown. This record comes from a study of CXCR3-negative and CXCR3-positive naive CD8 T cells (dated by TCRdb to about 2019). About the investigation overall: In total, roughly 140 million TRB reads were obtained, which works out to roughly 1.5 +/- 0.3 million reads per library. Naive subsets from roughly 5 donors and memory cells from 3 donors were included in the TRBV-TRBJ cluster analysis. The diversity and physicochemical repertoire analyses included 11 donors pooled from two independent experiments.

The run used a NextSeq 550. The Human TCR Profiling Kit (MiLaboratory) was used to make UMI-labeled 5' RACE TRB cDNA libraries. The full amount of extracted RNA was used for cDNA synthesis, and the full amount of resulting cDNA was used for PCR amplification. Libraries were prepared in parallel with an identical number of PCR cycles. In the source study's methods: MIGEC and MiXCR extracted about 57,000 +/- 9,900 unique UMI-labeled TRB cDNA molecules per library, requiring at least two reads per UMI. Each library averaged 40,000 +/- 10,000 functional in-frame TRB CDR3 nucleotide clonotypes without stop codons. Diversity metrics, including normalized Shannon-Wiener and Chao1, were computed in VDJtools after downsampling to 5000 UMI-labeled TRB molecules per sample. VDJtools computed clonotype-size-weighted physicochemical properties of the central five CDR3 residues: interaction energy, strength, volume and Kidera factor 4. TCRdb reprocessed the reads; each CDR3 protein sequence makes one entry, and DNA is unavailable. Clone size and V and J calls follow TCRdb, not the original study. The sample's clone listing holds 150,000 to 180,000 distinct CDR3 sequences. Approximately 0.5% of the sample lies in the top ten.

The research as a whole found: Compared with CXCR3-negative naive cells, CXCR3-positive naive cells had TRB CDR3s with higher hydrophobicity (lower Kidera factor 4), lower energy, and higher strength and volume indices. Because surface CD5, which is linked to self-reactivity in mice, was comparable between the naive subsets, TCR interaction strength was also inferred from the physicochemical properties of TRB CDR3s. TRBV-TRBJ usage was similar between naive CXCR3-negative and CXCR3-positive cells from the same donor, while memory cells showed distinct patterns. CXCR3 expression partially decreased after cryopreservation, so most assays used freshly isolated PBMCs. Comparably high repertoire diversity was found in both naive subsets, whereas much lower repertoire diversity was found in memory CD8+ T cells.

Each CD8+ T cell subset was flow-sorted in triplicate, with roughly 300,000 cells per subset placed directly into RLT lysis buffer. To keep memory contaminants out, a stringent definition of naive CD8+ T cells was applied: CD45RO-CCR7+CD27+CD95-. Standard density gradient centrifugation was used to isolate peripheral blood mononuclear cells from buffy coats. Naive CXCR3-negative and CXCR3-positive CD8+ T cells were flow-sorted on a FACSAria III. An RNeasy Mini Kit was used to extract total RNA from the sorted cells. Taken from the germline V gene, the CDR1 and CDR2 loops are SQVTM and ANQGSEA. Counted from cysteine to phenylalanine, this CDR3 has 12 amino acids. The DNA is unrecorded.

The clonotype comes from a human donor in good health. Some clones in this sample may be carry-over from other donors' samples. Sequencing input: naive CXCR3+ CD8+ T cells from blood. The intended sense of this specimen's cell subset or site label: CD45RO-CCR7+CD27+CD95- naive CD8+ T cells expressing CXCR3 (TNR3+). This chain joins TRBV29-1 to TRBJ2-7; the D call of TRBD2 rests on TCRdb alone, since no DNA is present to check it. The CDR3: CSVASGSNEQYF.